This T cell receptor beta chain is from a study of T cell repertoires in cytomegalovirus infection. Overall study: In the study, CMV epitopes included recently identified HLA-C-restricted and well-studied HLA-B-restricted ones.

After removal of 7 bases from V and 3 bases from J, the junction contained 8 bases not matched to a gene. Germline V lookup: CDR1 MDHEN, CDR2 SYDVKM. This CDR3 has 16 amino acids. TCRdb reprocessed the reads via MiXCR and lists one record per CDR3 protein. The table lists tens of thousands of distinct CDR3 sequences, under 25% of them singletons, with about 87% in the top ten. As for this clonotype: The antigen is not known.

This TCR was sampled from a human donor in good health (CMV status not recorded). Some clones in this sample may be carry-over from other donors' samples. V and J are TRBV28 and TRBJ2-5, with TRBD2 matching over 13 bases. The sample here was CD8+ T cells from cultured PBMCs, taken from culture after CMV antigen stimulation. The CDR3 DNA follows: TGTGCCAGCAACCGAATTGGACTAGCGGGAGAAGAGACCCAGTACTTC. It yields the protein CASNRIGLAGEETQYF.